This T cell receptor beta chain emerged from a study of Graves' ophthalmopathy and Graves' hyperthyroidism. Study observations and caveats: The blood repertoire also included most expanded thyroid clonotypes above 0.001 frequency. The model flagged ophthalmopathy progression at 65% to 71% sensitivity and nearly 75% specificity.

V was shortened by 7 bases and J by 4 bases, with 14 bases between the two germline ends. Germline-derived CDR1 and CDR2 are MGHDK and SYGVNS. The CDR3 is 14 residues long. Moderate-to-severe activity, CAS ≥3, NOSPECS ≥4 and a duration under 3 months were seen in donors with ophthalmopathy. Diagnosis relied on clinical symptoms, serum thyroxine, TRAb, thyroid ultrasound and orbital computed tomography. RNA transcripts served as template for amplifying TCR beta CDR3 sequences. An opening RT-PCR round employed HTBI primers and preceded a second-round multiplex PCR. TCRdb called the multiplex PCR reads again in MiXCR, with one record for every CDR3 protein. The sample holds hundreds of thousands of distinct CDR3 sequences; around 40% are singletons and the top ten take approximately 46%. This clonotype was counted at least ten times. Its target is unknown.

This TCR derives from an adult man with Graves' ophthalmopathy. Sequenced: peripheral blood. The V and J genes are TRBV25-1 and TRBJ1-5; D is possibly TRBD1 (5 bases). CDR3 in DNA: TGTGCCAGCACCTTCCTCGGGGGTAATCAGCCCCAGCATTTT. It is translated as CASTFLGGNQPQHF.